Reported below is one T cell receptor beta chain. Preparation of the TCRbeta library involved a method that used unique molecular identifiers. TCRdb reanalysed the PCR reads using MiXCR and keeps one entry per CDR3 protein. The sample contains around 410,000 distinct CDR3 sequences, approximately 11% of which appear only once. These data belong to a study of T-cell reconstitution after alpha-beta-depleted transplantation in children. The sample in question was PBMCs from the stem cell graft donor, obtained from the stem cell graft. The TCR comes from a human donor who donated a stem cell graft to a child with acute myeloid leukemia.

CDR3 in amino acids: CASSLIGGANNEQFF. CDR3 bases: TGCGCCAGCAGCTTGATCGGGGGGGCAAACAATGAGCAGTTCTTC. The chain combines TRBV5-1 with TRBJ2-1; 8 nucleotides agree with TRBD2. V lost 1 base, J lost 5 bases, and 5 bases stayed unmatched. This CDR3 is 15 amino acids long. Germline V gene data show CDR1 as SGHRS and CDR2 as YFSETQ.